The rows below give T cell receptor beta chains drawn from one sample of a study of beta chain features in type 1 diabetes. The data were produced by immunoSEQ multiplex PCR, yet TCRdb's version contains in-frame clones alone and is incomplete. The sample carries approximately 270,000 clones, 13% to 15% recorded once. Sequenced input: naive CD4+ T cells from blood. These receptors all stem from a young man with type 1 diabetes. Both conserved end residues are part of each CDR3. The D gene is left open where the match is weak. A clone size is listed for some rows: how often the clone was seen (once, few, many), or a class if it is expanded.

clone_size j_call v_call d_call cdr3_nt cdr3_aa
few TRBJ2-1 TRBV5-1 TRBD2 TGCGCCAGCAGCCCCGGGACTAGCGGTAGGGGAGAGCAGTTCTTC CASSPGTSGRGEQFF
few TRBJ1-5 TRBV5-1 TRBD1 TGCGCCAGCAGCTTAGGACAGGGTGAACAGCCCCAGCATTTT CASSLGQGEQPQHF
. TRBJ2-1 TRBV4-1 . TGCGCCAGCAGCCAACCTACTACTGGGAGAGACAATGAGCAGTTCTTC CASSQPTTGRDNEQFF
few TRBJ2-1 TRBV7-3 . TGTGCCAGCAGCTCGGGTGGAACCTCCTACAATGAGCAGTTCTTC CASSSGGTSYNEQFF
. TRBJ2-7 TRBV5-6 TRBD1 TGTGCCAGCAGCTTACCGGGACAGGGGTTCTACGAGCAGTACTTC CASSLPGQGFYEQYF
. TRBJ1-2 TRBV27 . TGTGCCAGCAGTTTATCACGGGTTAACTATGGCTACACCTTC CASSLSRVNYGYTF
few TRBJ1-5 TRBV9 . TGTGCCAGCAGCGTAGGAGGGTTAAGCAATCAGCCCCAGCATTTT CASSVGGLSNQPQHF
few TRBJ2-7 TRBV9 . TGTGCCAGCAGCGTACGCCCGACAACCATCTACGAGCAGTACTTC CASSVRPTTIYEQYF
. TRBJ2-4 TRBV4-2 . TGTGCCAGCAGCCAAGTAGTTCAGGGGCCGCACGCCCTTCTAGCCAAAAACATTCAGTACTTC CASSQVVQGPHALLAKNIQYF
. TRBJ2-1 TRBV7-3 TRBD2 TGTGCCAGCAGCTTATCGGCTAGCGGGAGTTTGAAGGAAAACGAGCAGTTCTTC CASSLSASGSLKENEQFF
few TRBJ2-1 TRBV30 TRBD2 TGTGCCTGGAGCCCCCCGCTAGCGGGTGGATCCTACAATGAGCAGTTCTTC CAWSPPLAGGSYNEQFF
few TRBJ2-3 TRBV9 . TGTGCCAGCAGCGTGATAGGTTCCGGGGATACGCAGTATTTT CASSVIGSGDTQYF
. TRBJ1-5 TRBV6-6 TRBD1 TGTGCCAGCACCACCAGGGGGACGCCCAATCAGCCCCAGCATTTT CASTTRGTPNQPQHF
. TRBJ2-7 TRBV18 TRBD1 TGTGCCAGCTCACCTAGGGACAGGGGAATGTACGAGCAGTACTTC CASSPRDRGMYEQYF
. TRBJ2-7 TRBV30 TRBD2 TGTGCCTGGAGTGTTCGCCGACAGGGGACTAGCGGGCCGTCCCCTTTCGAGCAGTACTTC CAWSVRRQGTSGPSPFEQYF
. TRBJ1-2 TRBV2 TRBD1 TGTGCCAGCAGTGAAGGGACAGGCAACTATGGCTACACCTTC CASSEGTGNYGYTF